The clone carrying this T cell receptor beta chain came up a few times. As processed by the authors: From reference gene primer amplification, estimates of nucleated cell counts were derived. Generated by immunoSEQ multiplex PCR, the TCRdb table keeps only in-frame clones and is missing some. V and J calls and clone size are those listed in that table; D and trimming were worked out from the DNA. The sample contains over 60,000 clones, about 80% of which appear only once. The data stem from a study of blood T cell repertoires in COVID-19. Study details: From the United States, Italy and Spain came samples of acute and convalescent COVID-19. PBMCs, B-cell-depleted T cells, or T cells were the source of the cDNA or gDNA that made up the material.

Germline CDR1 is MNHEY and CDR2 is SVGEGT. The CDR3 extends over 15 amino acids. V was pared by 4 bases and J by 3 bases, with 6 bases of the junction left unmatched. The source is a woman older than 75 with acute or convalescent COVID-19. The chain combines TRBV6-2 or TRBV6-3 with TRBJ2-1; the match to TRBD2 covers 7 bases. The specimen was peripheral blood. The CDR3 protein is CASSFRLAVYNEQFF. The CDR3 DNA follows: TGTGCCAGCAGTTTTCGTCTAGCGGTCTACAATGAGCAGTTCTTC.